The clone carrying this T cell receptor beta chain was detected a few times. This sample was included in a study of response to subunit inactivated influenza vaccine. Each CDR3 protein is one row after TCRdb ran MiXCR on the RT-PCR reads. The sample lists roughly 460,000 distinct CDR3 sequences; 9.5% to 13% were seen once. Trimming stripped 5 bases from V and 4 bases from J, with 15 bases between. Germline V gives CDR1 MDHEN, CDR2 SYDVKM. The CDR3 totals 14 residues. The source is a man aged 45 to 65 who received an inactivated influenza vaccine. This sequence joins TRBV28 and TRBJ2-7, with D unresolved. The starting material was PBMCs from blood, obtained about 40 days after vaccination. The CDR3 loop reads CASSPLLGGYEQYF. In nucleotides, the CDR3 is TGTGCCAGCAGTCCCCTTTTGGGCGGATACGAGCAGTACTTC.